The next 29 T cell receptor beta chains were all read from a single sample in a study of T cell repertoires in cytomegalovirus infection (dated by TCRdb to 2018 to 2020). This sample was sequenced with an Illumina HiSeq 1500. TCRdb reanalyzed the raw reads on its own, using fastp at Q25 for trimming and MiXCR for clone calling, and kept in-frame beta chains. Every entry covers one CDR3 protein and lists the most common genes and DNA from its rows. A total of about 83,000 distinct CDR3 sequences appear in this sample, roughly a quarter of them only once. The ten largest account for roughly 50% of the sample. Reading the label with the study, this specimen's treatment or condition is: in vitro stimulation with specific CMV peptide epitopes to enrich CMV-specific T cells. Which antigens these TCRs recognize remains unknown. Sequences were derived from CD8+ T cells from cultured PBMCs, sampled from culture after CMV antigen stimulation. The receptors were sampled from a human donor in good health (CMV status not recorded). Some clones in this sample may be carry-over from other donors' samples.

There are a few counts of this clonotype. The V and J genes are TRBV9 and TRBJ1-5; D not certain. The CDR3 is made up of 13 amino acids. Germline CDR1 is SGDLS and CDR2 is YYNGEE. Trimming stripped 4 bases from V and 3 bases from J, with 8 bases between. The CDR3 nucleotides read TGTGCCAGCAGCCTGACACTCAATCAGCCCCAGCATTTT. It specifies CASSLTLNQPQHF.

CDR3 sequence (DNA): TGTGCCAGCAGTTACTCGGACAGGGTGAACACCGGGGAGCTGTTTTTT. Protein: CASSYSDRVNTGELFF. The chain joins TRBV6-8 to TRBJ2-2; 8 nucleotides agree with TRBD1. The trim removed 0 bases at V and 1 base at J, leaving 1 base unmatched. Germline V gene sequence: CDR1 MNHGY, CDR2 SAAAGT. The CDR3 has 16 residues.

This chain links TRBV6-2 or TRBV6-3 with TRBJ1-1; the D is unclear. Germline assignment: CDR1 MNHEY and CDR2 SVGEGT. The CDR3 has 14 amino acids. V lost 5 bases to trimming and J lost 4 bases, with 14 bases between them. CDR3 coding DNA: TGTGCCAGCAGTCTGGGCCTTATGAGCACTGAAGCTTTCTTT. Translation gives CASSLGLMSTEAFF.

This chain uses TRBV6-6 with TRBJ2-5, with 9 bases matching TRBD2. Germline CDR1 MNHNY, CDR2 SVGAGI (reference sequence). The CDR3 spans 16 residues. V lost 0 bases, J lost 3 bases, and 5 bases stayed unmatched. CDR3 sequence: CASSYSLRGGEETQYF. CDR3 coding DNA: TGTGCCAGCAGTTACTCGTTGCGGGGGGGCGAAGAGACCCAGTACTTC.

This rearrangement joins TRBV4-1 to TRBJ2-1, with 10 bases lining up with TRBD2. Germline loops: CDR1 MGHRA, CDR2 YSYEKL. The CDR3 loop spans 16 amino acids. The ends lost 0 bases at V and 9 bases at J; junction bases unmatched: 8. CDR3 amino acids: CASSQDHLAGVTEQFF. As DNA, the CDR3 is TGCGCCAGCAGCCAAGATCACCTAGCGGGAGTGACTGAGCAGTTCTTC.

The rearrangement uses TRBV7-6 and TRBJ2-3; TRBD1 matches at 9 bases. The CDR3 extends over 15 amino acids. Germline CDR1 reads SGHVS; CDR2 reads FNYEAQ. V was clipped by 3 bases and J by 2 bases; unmatched bases: 3. The CDR3 DNA follows: TGTGCCAGCAGCTTCCGGGACAGGGCCACAGATACGCAGTATTTT. Translation gives CASSFRDRATDTQYF.

This clonotype was found a few times. The chain combines TRBV30 with TRBJ1-1, with D perhaps TRBD1 (6 bases). V lost 2 bases and J lost 1, with 14 bases in between. The CDR3 totals 15 residues. In germline, CDR1 is GTSNPN, CDR2 SVGIG (reference sequence). The CDR3 coding sequence is TGTGCCTGGAGTTCCTGGGGGGCCGCGAACACTGAAGCTTTCTTT. Its translation: CAWSSWGAANTEAFF. Drawing the rest from reference TRBV30 and TRBJ1-1, the complete variable domain is SQTIHQWPATLVQPVGSPLSLECTVEGTSNPNLYWYRQAAGRGLQLLFYSVGIGQISSEVPQNLSASRPQDRQFILSSKKLLLSDSGFYLCAWSSWGAANTEAFFGQGTRLTVV.

CDR3 region: CASRPWGSSYEQYF. CDR3 sequence (DNA): TGTGCCAGCAGGCCCTGGGGGTCCTCCTACGAGCAGTACTTC. The chain uses TRBV5-6 and TRBJ2-7; D assignment may be TRBD1 or TRBD2 (5 bases each). V was trimmed by 5 bases and J by 0 bases, leaving 12 bases between them. Germline V gene sequence: CDR1 SGHDT, CDR2 YYEEEE. The CDR3 runs 14 residues.

Written as DNA, the CDR3 is TGTGCCAGCAGCTTAAAACAGAACTCCGAGGAGACCCAGTACTTC. It codes for CASSLKQNSEETQYF. The rearrangement uses TRBV7-9 and TRBJ2-5, with D uncertain. Trimming cost V 2 bases and J 5 bases, with 15 bases left between them. The germline CDR1 and CDR2 sequences are SEHNR and FQNEAQ (reference sequence). CDR3 size: 15 residues.

The J gene is TRBJ1-6, the V gene TRBV25-1; D is undetermined. The CDR3 sequence is 12 residues long. Deletions cut 5 bases from V and 1 base from J, with 0 bases between. Looked up from germline, CDR1 is MGHDK and CDR2 is SYGVNS. CDR3 sequence: CASSSYNSPLHF. CDR3 DNA: TGTGCCAGCAGTTCCTATAATTCACCCCTCCACTTT.

The chain joins TRBV6-6 to TRBJ1-1, with 9 bases that match TRBD1. This CDR3 has 12 residues. The ends lost 8 bases at V and 8 bases at J; junction bases unmatched: 6. From germline, CDR1 is MNHNY and CDR2 SVGAGI (reference sequence). The CDR3 is CASLDRGTEAFF. CDR3 nucleotide sequence: TGTGCCAGCTTAGACAGGGGGACCGAAGCTTTCTTT.

The V call is TRBV23-1, the J call TRBJ1-2; D is ambiguous. TRBV23-1 is identified as an open reading frame with a role that is uncertain. The CDR3 extends over 16 amino acids. Trimming pared 2 bases from V and 2 bases from J, leaving 15 bases between. The CDR3 nucleotides are TGCGCCAGCAGTCAAAACCGACCCCGGATAAACTATGGCTACACCTTC. It encodes CASSQNRPRINYGYTF.

This clonotype was seen repeatedly, ten times or more. This chain links TRBV7-6 with TRBJ2-7; D perhaps matches TRBD1 (8 bases). V was trimmed by 5 bases and J by 2 bases, leaving 16 bases between them. The germline gives CDR1 SGHVS, CDR2 FNYEAQ. The CDR3 has 15 residues. The CDR3 DNA follows: TGTGCCAGCAGCCCTAGACAGGGGACTACCTACGAGCAGTACTTC. Translation: CASSPRQGTTYEQYF.

V is TRBV29-1 and J is TRBJ2-5; D remains ambiguous. The CDR3 is made up of 12 amino acids. Germline CDR1 SQVTM, CDR2 ANQGSEA. Trimming removed 6 bases at V and 2 bases at J, with 10 bases between. CDR3 DNA sequence: TGCAGCGTCGTCCAGAGACAAGAGACCCAGTACTTC. Protein sequence: CSVVQRQETQYF.

This chain connects TRBV29-1 to TRBJ2-7; 7 bases agree with TRBD2. Per the germline V gene, CDR1 is SQVTM and CDR2 is ANQGSEA. V was clipped by 7 bases and J by 3 bases; unmatched bases: 6. The CDR3 has 12 amino acids. The CDR3 here is CSAGRVGYEQYF. The CDR3 DNA reads as TGCAGCGCAGGGAGGGTCGGCTACGAGCAGTACTTC.

This chain's CDR3 is CASSSGQRYGYTF. The DNA of the CDR3 is TGTGCCAGCAGTAGTGGGCAGCGTTATGGCTACACCTTC. The rearrangement links TRBV6-5 to TRBJ1-2; D ambiguous. V lost 5 bases and J lost 5, with 12 bases in between. The CDR3 consists of 13 residues. Looked up from germline, CDR1 is MNHEY and CDR2 is SVGAGI.

This clonotype was picked up one time. The CDR3 coding sequence is TGTGCCAGCAGGGGACAGGGAGGTTATAGCAATCAGCCCCAGCATTTT. Protein product: CASRGQGGYSNQPQHF. The chain combines TRBV6-1 with TRBJ1-5, with TRBD1 matching over 9 bases. Germline-derived CDR1 and CDR2 are MNHNS and SASEGT. V trimming: 6 bases; J trimming: 0 bases; junction bases outside the gene matches: 6. This CDR3 region has 16 residues.

This clonotype occurred a few times. The missing conserved phenylalanine or tryptophan at the end of this CDR3 makes a read error likely. V gene TRBV11-2 combines with J gene TRBJ2-1, with 7 bases aligning to TRBD1. In germline, CDR1 is SGHAT, CDR2 FQNNGV. The CDR3 is 15 residues long. Germline trimming cut 5 bases from V and 7 bases from J; bases unmatched to any gene: 11. The CDR3 nucleotides are TGTGCCAGCAGCCAACCGGGACAGTCACGGAATGAGCAGTTCTCC. Its protein is CASSQPGQSRNEQFS.

The chain uses TRBV20-1 and TRBJ2-7; the D gene is possibly TRBD2 (6 bases). The CDR3 has 13 residues. V lost 3 bases and J lost 3, with 12 bases in between. Germline values: CDR1 DFQATT, CDR2 SNEGSKA (reference sequence). Here the CDR3 DNA reads TGCAGTGCTAGCTCAACTAGCCACTACGAGCAGTACTTC. It encodes CSASSTSHYEQYF.

This clonotype has at least ten counts. The chain recombines TRBV7-6 with TRBJ2-1; TRBD2 aligns across 9 bases. Germline V gene data show CDR1 as SGHVS and CDR2 as FNYEAQ. V shed 2 bases and J 7 bases; nucleotides not matched to a gene: 12. The CDR3 consists of 17 residues. DNA for the CDR3: TGTGCCAGCAGCTTAAATTGGCGGGGGGGCAAGCTGAATGAGCAGTTCTTC. Residues: CASSLNWRGGKLNEQFF.

This sequence joins TRBV4-1 and TRBJ2-7, with D perhaps matching TRBD2 (6 bases). This CDR3 spans 16 amino acids. Trimming cost V 1 base and J 2 bases, with 15 bases left between them. In germline, CDR1 is MGHRA, CDR2 YSYEKL. CDR3 sequence reads: CASSQGEQRATYEQYF. The CDR3 DNA reads as TGCGCCAGCAGCCAAGGGGAACAGCGGGCTACCTACGAGCAGTACTTC.

The chain links TRBV2 to TRBJ1-5, with D unresolved. V dropped 6 bases and J dropped 1 base, with 10 bases sitting between them. CDR3 length: 14 amino acids. From germline, CDR1 is SNHLY and CDR2 FYNNEI. The CDR3 sequence: CASRTDRSNQPQHF. The CDR3 region has the DNA TGTGCCAGCAGGACGGATAGGAGCAATCAGCCCCAGCATTTT.

With respect to this clonotype: A much larger clone differs from this one at a single base, so this may be a read error. The chain has TRBV7-4 and TRBJ1-2; no clear D. Germline V gene sequence: CDR1 SGHVT, CDR2 SQSDAQ. CDR3 size: 15 residues. The CDR3 here is CANSLEGGTNYGYTF. Written as DNA, the CDR3 is TGTGCCAACAGCTTAGAGGGAGGTACTAACTATGGCTACACCTTC.

The chain links TRBV7-6 to TRBJ2-7; TRBD1 is a possible D gene (6 bases). The CDR3 has 15 residues. Trimming took off 5 bases at V and 2 bases at J, with 16 bases between the two ends. CDR1 and CDR2 from the germline V gene are SGHVS and FNYEAQ. DNA for the CDR3: TGTGCCAGCAGCCCGACGGACAGCCTAGCCTACGAGCAGTACGTC. Its translation: CASSPTDSLAYEQYV.

This chain uses TRBV7-9 with TRBJ1-3; D is ambiguous. Germline V gene lookup returns CDR1 SEHNR and CDR2 FQNEAQ (reference sequence). The CDR3 is made up of 13 amino acids. V gave up 5 bases and J gave up 4 bases, with 9 bases separating them. CDR3 loop: CASSRIGGNTIYF. CDR3 DNA sequence: TGTGCCAGCAGCCGCATTGGAGGAAACACCATATATTTT.

This clonotype appeared a few times. In DNA, the CDR3 is TGTGCCAGCAGCCAAGAGGCGCTCAGGTCCGGGGAGCTGTTTTTT. Amino acids: CASSQEALRSGELFF. The chain couples TRBV4-2 to TRBJ2-2, with D hard to call. The CDR3 has 15 residues. Germline CDR1 LGHNA, CDR2 YNFKEQ. V lost 0 bases, J lost 6 bases, and 11 bases lay in between.

This sequence joins TRBV20-1 and TRBJ2-7; 10 bases agree with TRBD2. Per germline, CDR1 DFQATT and CDR2 SNEGSKA (reference sequence). Trimming cost V 5 bases and J 3 bases; bases outside gene matches: 4. This CDR3 spans 13 amino acids. CDR3 protein: CSAGGTSDYEQYF. The DNA for the CDR3 is TGCAGTGCTGGCGGGACTAGCGACTACGAGCAGTACTTC.

The chain couples TRBV7-9 to TRBJ2-1, with 7 bases fitting TRBD1. Trimming cost V 5 bases and J 7 bases; bases outside gene matches: 8. Germline CDR1 and CDR2: SEHNR and FQNEAQ (reference sequence). The length of the CDR3 is 14 residues. CDR3 DNA: TGTGCCAGCAGCCCCCCCGGGACAGATAATGAGCAGTTCTTC. Its translation is CASSPPGTDNEQFF.

This clonotype was found many times. This chain links TRBV7-6 with TRBJ2-6, with 10 bases aligning to TRBD1. This CDR3 is 20 amino acids long. The junction had 19 bases not matched to a gene; V was cut back by 7 bases and J by 4 bases. Germline loops: CDR1 SGHVS, CDR2 FNYEAQ. The CDR3 region is CASTTPMGQGLLGGANVLTF. The DNA of the CDR3 is TGTGCCAGCACCACCCCAATGGGACAGGGGCTCCTTGGAGGGGCCAACGTCCTGACTTTC.